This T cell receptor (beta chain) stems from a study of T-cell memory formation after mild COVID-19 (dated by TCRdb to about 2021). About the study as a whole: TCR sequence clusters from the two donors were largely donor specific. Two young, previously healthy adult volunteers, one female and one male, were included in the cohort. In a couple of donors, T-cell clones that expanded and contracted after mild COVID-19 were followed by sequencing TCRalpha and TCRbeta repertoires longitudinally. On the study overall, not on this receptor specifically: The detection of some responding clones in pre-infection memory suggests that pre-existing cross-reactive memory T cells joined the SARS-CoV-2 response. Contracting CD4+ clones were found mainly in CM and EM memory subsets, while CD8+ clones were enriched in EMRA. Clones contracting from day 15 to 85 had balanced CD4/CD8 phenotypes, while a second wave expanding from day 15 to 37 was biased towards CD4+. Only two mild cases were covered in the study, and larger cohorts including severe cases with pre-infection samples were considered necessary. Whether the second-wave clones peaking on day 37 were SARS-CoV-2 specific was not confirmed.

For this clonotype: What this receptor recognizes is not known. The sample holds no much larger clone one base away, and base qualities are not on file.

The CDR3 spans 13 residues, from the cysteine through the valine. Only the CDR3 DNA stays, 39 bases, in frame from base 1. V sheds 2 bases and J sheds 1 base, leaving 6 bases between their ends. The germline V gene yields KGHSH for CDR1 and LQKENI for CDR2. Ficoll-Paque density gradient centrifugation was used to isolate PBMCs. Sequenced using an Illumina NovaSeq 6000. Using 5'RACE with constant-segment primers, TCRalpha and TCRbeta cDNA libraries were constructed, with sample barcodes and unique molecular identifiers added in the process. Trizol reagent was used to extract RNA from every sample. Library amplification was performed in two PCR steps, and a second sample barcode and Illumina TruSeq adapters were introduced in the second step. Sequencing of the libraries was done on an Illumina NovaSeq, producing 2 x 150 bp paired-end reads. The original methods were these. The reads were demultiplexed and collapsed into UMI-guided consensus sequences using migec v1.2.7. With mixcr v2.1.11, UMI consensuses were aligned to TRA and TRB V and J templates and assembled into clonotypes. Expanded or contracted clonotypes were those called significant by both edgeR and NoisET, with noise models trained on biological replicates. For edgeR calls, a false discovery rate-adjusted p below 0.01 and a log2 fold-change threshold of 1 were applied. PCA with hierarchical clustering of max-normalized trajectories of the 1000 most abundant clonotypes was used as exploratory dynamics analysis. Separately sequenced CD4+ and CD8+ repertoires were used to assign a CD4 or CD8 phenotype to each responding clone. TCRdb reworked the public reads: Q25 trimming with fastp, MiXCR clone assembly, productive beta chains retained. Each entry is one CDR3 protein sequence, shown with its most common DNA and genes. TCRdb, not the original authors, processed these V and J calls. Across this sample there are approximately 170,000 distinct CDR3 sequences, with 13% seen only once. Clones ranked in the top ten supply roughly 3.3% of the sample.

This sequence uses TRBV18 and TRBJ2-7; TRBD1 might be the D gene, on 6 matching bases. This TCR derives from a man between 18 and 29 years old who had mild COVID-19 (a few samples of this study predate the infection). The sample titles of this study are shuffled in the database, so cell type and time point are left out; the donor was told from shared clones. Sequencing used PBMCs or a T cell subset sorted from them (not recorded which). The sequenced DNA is TGTGCCAGCTCACCAAGGGGGTCCTACGAGCAGTACGTC. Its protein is CASSPRGSYEQYV.